This TCR beta chain was profiled in a study of T cells in Graves' hyperthyroidism and ophthalmopathy (dated by TCRdb to about 2019). For the study in its entirety: Peripheral blood was collected at initial diagnosis, before any treatment. To identify distinguishing TCR V-J signatures, a discovery cohort of around 100 patients was used, comprising 43 with Graves' ophthalmopathy and around 57 with stable Graves' hyperthyroidism. Prospective prediction of ophthalmopathy was tested in an independent validation cohort of approximately 18 hyperthyroidism patients and 15 to 17 patients who later progressed to ophthalmopathy. The 80 to 100 discovery patients were randomly divided into training and test sets at a 7:3 ratio. Thyroid tissue and blood T-cell repertoires from several Graves' hyperthyroidism patients were also compared in the study. After blood sampling, hyperthyroidism patients were treated with methimazole at a starting dose of 30 mg daily, and ophthalmopathy patients were treated with high-dose intravenous methylprednisolone. The paper describes TCR Vbeta CDR3 sequencing of about 140 peripheral blood samples, made up of 40 to 45 ophthalmopathy patients, roughly 75 hyperthyroidism patients and 17 progressor patients. Overall study outcomes, separate from this receptor: In validation, progression to ophthalmopathy was predicted by the model with around 70% sensitivity and 72% to 85% specificity, a median of approximately 6.5 months before onset. Most expanded thyroid clonotypes (frequency above 0.001) were also found in blood, which suggests that blood repertoires may mirror thyroid immune responses. A model built on a 13 V-J signature distinguished ophthalmopathy from stable hyperthyroidism, reaching about 88% sensitivity and around 81% specificity in cross-validation and 80%/75% in testing. No statistical method was used to set the sample size in advance, and investigators knew the group allocation.

V is shortened by 6 bases, J by 4 bases, and the region joining them spans 6 bases. The germline V gene gives CDR1 as MNHEY and CDR2 as SVGEGT. The CDR3 goes from the cysteine to the phenylalanine over 11 residues. The read is trimmed to its CDR3 DNA, 33 bases read in frame from base 1. The TCR beta CDR3 regions were amplified from RNA transcripts. A first-round RT-PCR of the TCR CDR3 used the HTBI primer set with the Qiagen OneStep RT-PCR kit. A second multiplex PCR round built the libraries, followed by size selection and purification. The libraries were sequenced on an Illumina HiSeq2000 using paired-end 100 bp reads. Concerning the study's data processing: SOAPnuke was used to process the raw data, with reads discarded if the reads contained adapters or uncalled bases, had a mean Phred below 15, or lacked an exact constant-primer or identifier match. High-quality paired reads were merged using COPE v1.2.5, and each unique nucleotide sequence was defined as a clonotype. MiTCR v1.1 was used to align clonotypes to the IMGT TRBV, TRBD and TRBJ reference segments. Analysis was restricted to V-J combinations with a frequency above 0.0001, which covered roughly 99% of repertoires. A TCS score was defined as the ratio of F50 (clonal expansion) to E x V (chaos), with BLOSUM62-based TCRdist applied between CDR3 peptides within each V-J. Welch's t-statistics and random forest reduced approximately 520 V-J features to around 14, which were used in a naive Bayes classifier (R e1071). TCRdb handled the public reads itself, with Q25 trimming in fastp and clone calling in MiXCR, and kept productive beta chains. Merged by CDR3 protein, the rows form single entries marked with the most common genes and DNA. These V and J calls originate from TCRdb's pipeline instead of the authors' own analysis. Present in this sample are 200,000 to 250,000 distinct CDR3 sequences, 17% of which were seen just once. Roughly 50% of the sample is in the top ten clones.

Concerning this clonotype: Its antigen remains undetermined. Base qualities are missing; no much larger clone stands one base away.

Stable Graves' hyperthyroidism was defined as the absence of progression to ophthalmopathy over 18 months of follow-up. The hyperthyroidism patients were between 18 and 65 years old and newly diagnosed, with a disease duration of less than 2 months. Any patient with an uncontrolled infection, another autoimmune disease, pregnancy or lactation was excluded. Clinical symptoms, serum thyroxine and TRAb, thyroid ultrasound, and orbital computed tomography formed the basis for the diagnoses. Ficoll-Paque density gradient centrifugation was used to isolate PBMCs from about 9.4 ml of fresh peripheral blood. Total RNA was extracted using Trizol reagent, and RNA quality was assessed on an Agilent 2100 Bioanalyzer.

The chain uses TRBV6-2 or TRBV6-3 and TRBJ2-5; no D segment can be confidently identified. Sequenced input: blood. The source is a middle-aged man with Graves' hyperthyroidism. DNA sequence: TGTGCCAGCAGGAAGGTAGAGACCCAGTACTTC. This yields the protein CASRKVETQYF.